This T cell receptor (beta chain) was identified during a study of a mutant IDH1 vaccine in newly diagnosed glioma. In the study overall: The therapy given earlier, which was standard therapy, consisted of radiotherapy, temozolomide, or both, and most of the patients received both. Study-wide results and limits: The authors found pseudoprogression apparently unrelated to changes in top peripheral T cell clonotypes.

Note on this clone: Its antigen is still unknown.

Time point specified: week 5, during vaccination. Vaccinated patients received 300 ug of mutant IDH1 20-mer peptide per dose, with topical imiquimod. The assay was immunoSEQ multiplex PCR, and TCRdb's table has in-frame clones only and misses some. The sample has about 54,000 clones; around 80% are singletons. Per the germline V gene, CDR1 is SGHDN and CDR2 is FVKESK. The CDR3 contains 14 residues. The germline V and J ends were trimmed by 6 bases and 1 base, with 12 bases remaining between them. This TCR derives from a man between 25 and 39 years old with glioma. The sample here was PBMCs, taken from a glioma patient whose treatment included an IDH1 peptide vaccine. The chain employs TRBV14 and TRBJ1-1; D is ambiguous. The CDR3 here is CASRTRGPNTEAFF. DNA of the CDR3: TGTGCCAGCAGGACACGAGGACCGAACACTGAAGCTTTCTTT.